The T cell receptor (beta chain) under discussion was sequenced for a study of blood T cell repertoires in COVID-19. About the research overall: Sites across the United States, Italy and Spain contributed samples from acute and convalescent COVID-19. The analysed material was cDNA or gDNA that came from T cells, B-cell-depleted T cells, or PBMCs.

The germline V gene has CDR1 SGHRS and CDR2 YFSETQ. This CDR3 is 13 amino acids long. V shed 7 bases and J 8 bases; nucleotides not matched to a gene: 6. As processed by the authors: Estimates of nucleated cell counts were drawn from the amplification of reference gene primers. Sequencing was performed with immunoSEQ multiplex PCR; in TCRdb, only in-frame clones are kept and a portion is missing. V, J and clone size derive from that table, while D and trimming were established from the DNA sequence. Altogether 150,000 or so clones are present, roughly 86% being singletons, with the ten largest covering around 15%.

The sample taken for sequencing was peripheral blood. This chain connects TRBV5-1 to TRBJ1-4; 9 bases match TRBD1. This TCR derives from a human donor with acute or convalescent COVID-19. The donor label of this sample is uncertain. The CDR3 protein is CASGRTGDEKLFF. CDR3 nucleotide sequence: TGCGCCAGCGGGCGGACAGGGGACGAAAAACTGTTTTTT.